The 27 T cell receptor beta chains listed next were all sequenced from one sample in a study of Ad26.COV2.S vaccination and SARS-CoV-2 variants. Indicated treatment: 19 received Ad26.COV2.S at low or high dose, single or two shots; about 5 received placebo; per-sample allocation not given. Vaccine and placebo recipients were sampled on day 63 after the first injection. Method: immunoSEQ multiplex PCR; TCRdb's copy keeps in-frame clones and lacks some. The table lists approximately 250,000 clones, roughly 85% of them singletons. Sample: peripheral blood, taken in a trial of Ad26.COV2.S vaccine versus placebo. The receptor source for this set is a person aged 18-65 years who received the Ad26.COV2.S COVID-19 vaccine or a placebo.

This clone was seen a single time. The chain carries TRBV2 and TRBJ1-2; possibly TRBD1 for D (6 bases). Per the germline V gene, CDR1 is SNHLY and CDR2 is FYNNEI. Trimming cost V 9 bases and J 1 base, with 12 bases left between them. There are 13 residues in the CDR3. The CDR3 protein is CASRGGGNYGYTF. The DNA of the CDR3 is TGTGCCAGTAGGGGGGGAGGTAACTATGGCTACACCTTC.

This clone was seen once. The V gene is TRBV3-1 (or the pseudogene TRBV3-2), the J gene TRBJ1-2; D unresolved. The V and J ends lost 1 base and 2 bases respectively, with 8 bases between them. The germline CDR1 and CDR2 sequences are LGHDT and YNNKEL (reference sequence). CDR3 size: 14 residues. CDR3 sequence reads: CASSQGTENYGYTF. DNA for the CDR3: TGTGCCAGCAGCCAAGGGACCGAAAACTATGGCTACACCTTC.

This chain uses TRBV5-1 with TRBJ2-5; TRBD1 might be the D (6 bases). The CDR3 loop spans 15 amino acids. Germline V lookup: CDR1 SGHRS, CDR2 YFSETQ. V lost 4 bases and J 4 bases, leaving 17 bases between the germline ends. The CDR3 DNA reads TGCGCCAGCAGCGTCGTACAGGGAAACGCAGAGACCCAGTACTTC. Its protein product is CASSVVQGNAETQYF.

This rearrangement joins TRBV10-3 to TRBJ1-1; 8 bases match TRBD1. CDR1 and CDR2 from the germline V gene are ENHRY and SYGVKD. V was clipped by 6 bases and J by 5 bases; unmatched bases: 8. CDR3 size: 14 residues. The CDR3 DNA sequence: TGTGCCATCAGACTCTCAGGGGGCCGGACTGAAGCTTTCTTT. Translated, it gives CAIRLSGGRTEAFF.

This chain connects TRBV10-3 to TRBJ2-1; no definite D call. The V end was cut by 0 bases, the J end by 7 bases, with 4 bases between. Germline V CDR1 and CDR2: ENHRY, SYGVKD. This CDR3 has 12 amino acids. CDR3 bases: TGTGCCATCAGTGAGTCTGAGAATGAGCAGTTCTTC. Translating gives CAISESENEQFF.

The gene calls are TRBV5-5 and TRBJ2-1; possible D gene TRBD1, 6 bases. CDR1 and CDR2 (germline): SGHKS, YYEKEE (reference sequence). V was trimmed by 4 bases and J by 0 bases, leaving 11 bases between them. The CDR3 has 15 amino acids. The CDR3 DNA is TGTGCCAGCAGCCGAACAGGGCCCTCCTACAATGAGCAGTTCTTC. Its translation: CASSRTGPSYNEQFF.

This sequence joins TRBV18 and TRBJ1-1; 8 nucleotides line up with TRBD1. Germline V gene sequence: CDR1 KGHSH, CDR2 LQKENI. V lost 0 bases and J lost 4; bases outside the gene matches: 10. CDR3 length: 17 amino acids. For the CDR3, the DNA is TGTGCCAGCTCACCACCCCACTACGGACAGGGAGGCACTGAAGCTTTCTTT. Residues: CASSPPHYGQGGTEAFF.

This clone has a single count. The chain combines TRBV24-1 with TRBJ2-6; the D gene is possibly TRBD1 (5 bases). This CDR3 has 16 amino acids. The germline gives CDR1 KGHDR, CDR2 SFDVKD. The V and J ends lost 4 bases and 0 bases respectively, with 9 bases between them. Here the CDR3 DNA reads TGTGCCACCAGTGAGTCCAGGGTCTCTGGGGCCAACGTCCTGACTTTC. The encoded protein is CATSESRVSGANVLTF.

The chain uses TRBV29-1 and TRBJ2-2, with unresolved D. The CDR3 contains 16 residues. CDR1 and CDR2 from the germline V gene are SQVTM and ANQGSEA. Trimming pared 3 bases from V and 5 bases from J, leaving 19 bases between. CDR3 in amino acids: CSVDQVGNPGTGELFF. As DNA, the CDR3 is TGCAGCGTTGACCAGGTAGGCAACCCGGGTACCGGGGAGCTGTTTTTT.

The DNA for the CDR3 is TGTGCCTGGAGAGGGGGCAGGGAGCGACTAGCCAAAAACATTCAGTACTTC. It specifies CAWRGGRERLAKNIQYF. The chain joins TRBV30 to TRBJ2-4; 7 bases align to TRBD1. V lost 3 bases, J lost 0 bases, and 11 bases stayed unmatched. Germline V CDR1 and CDR2: GTSNPN, SVGIG (reference sequence). This CDR3 has 17 amino acids. Combining the CDR3 with reference TRBV30 and TRBJ2-4 gives the whole variable domain SQTIHQWPATLVQPVGSPLSLECTVEGTSNPNLYWYRQAAGRGLQLLFYSVGIGQISSEVPQNLSASRPQDRQFILSSKKLLLSDSGFYLCAWRGGRERLAKNIQYFGAGTRLSVL.

This clone was seen a few times. The chain recombines TRBV21-1 with TRBJ1-5. TRBV21-1 constitutes a pseudogene. The CDR3 runs to 15 residues. CDR3 residues: CASSKVPGGNQPQHF. The CDR3, as DNA: TGTGCTAGCAGCAAAGTGCCGGGAGGCAATCAGCCCCAGCATTTT.

The chain couples TRBV7-2 to TRBJ2-3; D not resolved. Germline CDR1 and CDR2: SGHTA and FQGNSA. Trimming removed 6 bases at V and 2 bases at J, with 15 bases between. CDR3 length: 15 residues. The CDR3 loop is CASSPMLVFTDTQYF. The CDR3 coding sequence is TGTGCCAGCAGTCCGATGCTAGTTTTCACAGATACGCAGTATTTT.

The genes are TRBV10-3 and TRBJ2-3, with D uncertain. Germline V CDR1 and CDR2: ENHRY, SYGVKD. The ends were cut back, 4 bases at V and 0 bases at J, with 8 bases in the middle. The length of the CDR3 is 14 residues. CDR3 amino acids: CAISGLTSTDTQYF. The CDR3 DNA sequence: TGTGCCATCAGTGGGCTCACGAGCACAGATACGCAGTATTTT.

This chain links TRBV7-6 with TRBJ2-3; TRBD2 agrees at 9 bases. Germline V gene data show CDR1 as SGHVS and CDR2 as FNYEAQ. With V trimmed by 8 bases and J by 6 bases, 21 bases remained unmatched. The CDR3 has 18 residues. The CDR3 DNA reads TGTGCCAGCCCTTGGGCGGGACTAGCAGACCGACCATGGGATACGCAGTATTTT. It translates to CASPWAGLADRPWDTQYF.

V gene TRBV9 combines with J gene TRBJ2-2, with D possibly being TRBD2 (6 bases). The CDR3 extends over 16 amino acids. The germline CDR1 and CDR2 sequences are SGDLS and YYNGEE. With 4 bases removed from V and 0 bases from J, the gap between germline ends came to 13 bases. As DNA, the CDR3 is TGTGCCAGCAGCCCCACTGGACTATCGAACACCGGGGAGCTGTTTTTT. This codes for CASSPTGLSNTGELFF.

This chain uses TRBV19 with TRBJ1-1; the D is unclear. Germline loops: CDR1 LNHDA, CDR2 SQIVND (reference sequence). The CDR3 covers 16 residues. Trimming took 9 bases from V and 0 from J, leaving 20 bases between them. CDR3 amino acids: CASQGAGSPMNTEAFF. For the CDR3, the DNA is TGTGCCAGCCAAGGTGCGGGGTCCCCGATGAACACTGAAGCTTTCTTT.

About this clone: The sample has other DNA sequences that encode this CDR3 too. The genes are TRBV6-5 and TRBJ2-7, with D uncertain. This CDR3 comprises 13 residues. The germline V and J ends were trimmed by 6 bases and 0 bases, with 9 bases remaining between them. CDR1 and CDR2 from the germline V gene are MNHEY and SVGAGI. The CDR3 coding sequence is TGTGCCAGCAGCCCGGACGGCTCCTACGAGCAGTACTTC. Translated, it gives CASSPDGSYEQYF.

Written as DNA, the CDR3 is TGTGCCTGGCGACTAGGGAGCACAGATACGCAGTATTTT. Its translation: CAWRLGSTDTQYF. V and J are TRBV30 and TRBJ2-3, with a weak D call TRBD2 (6 bases). The V end was cut by 5 bases, the J end by 0 bases, with 9 bases between. Per the germline V gene, CDR1 is GTSNPN and CDR2 is SVGIG (reference sequence). The CDR3 runs to 13 residues.

V is TRBV24-1 and J is TRBJ2-1, with D tentatively TRBD2 (6 bases). Per the germline V gene, CDR1 is KGHDR and CDR2 is SFDVKD. This CDR3 spans 15 amino acids. V lost 3 bases and J 6 bases, leaving 14 bases between the germline ends. Here the CDR3 reads CATSDTRGSGNEQFF. DNA of the CDR3: TGTGCCACCAGTGATACCCGGGGGAGTGGCAATGAGCAGTTCTTC.

V and J are TRBV11-2 and TRBJ2-2, with 10 bases identical to TRBD2. Trimming at V came to 3 bases and at J to 2 bases, leaving 3 bases not matched to a gene. The CDR3 has 16 residues. Germline V gene lookup returns CDR1 SGHAT and CDR2 FQNNGV. CDR3 sequence reads: CASSFTSGANTGELFF. As DNA, the CDR3 is TGTGCCAGCAGCTTTACTAGCGGGGCTAACACCGGGGAGCTGTTTTTT.

The chain links TRBV5-6 to TRBJ2-4; D possibly corresponds to TRBD1 (6 bases). The length of the CDR3 is 15 residues. V shed 4 bases and J shed 3 bases, with 14 bases lying between them. The germline CDR1 and CDR2 sequences are SGHDT and YYEEEE. The CDR3 DNA is TGTGCCAGCAGCGGTCTGAAGGGGGACAAAAACATTCAGTACTTC. Translation: CASSGLKGDKNIQYF. Looking up the rest from reference TRBV5-6 and TRBJ2-4 gives the full variable domain: DAGVTQSPTHLIKTRGQQVTLRCSPKSGHDTVSWYQQALGQGPQFIFQYYEEEERQRGNFPDRFSGHQFPNYSSELNVNALLLGDSALYLCASSGLKGDKNIQYFGAGTRLSVL.

The chain links TRBV6-1 to TRBJ2-7, with D maybe TRBD1 (6 bases). The CDR3 contains 15 residues. The germline V and J ends were trimmed by 0 bases and 3 bases, with 12 bases remaining between them. Per the germline V gene, CDR1 is MNHNS and CDR2 is SASEGT. The CDR3 here is CASSEAPGVRYEQYV. CDR3 DNA sequence: TGTGCCAGCAGTGAAGCCCCAGGGGTGCGCTACGAGCAGTACGTC.

This clone was counted once. The gene calls are TRBV6-1 and TRBJ2-1; D unclear. CDR1 and CDR2 from the germline V gene are MNHNS and SASEGT. Trimming stripped 2 bases from V and 8 bases from J, with 16 bases between. The CDR3 is 15 amino acids. In DNA form, the CDR3 reads TGTGCCAGCAGTGAATTAGACTCCAAATTCTATGAGCAGTTCTTC. It codes for CASSELDSKFYEQFF.

This clone has a single count. This chain uses TRBV24-1 with TRBJ2-3; TRBD1 agrees at 12 bases. CDR3 size: 16 residues. The ends lost 4 bases at V and 5 bases at J; junction bases unmatched: 6. The germline V gene has CDR1 KGHDR and CDR2 SFDVKD. CDR3 nucleotides: TGTGCCACCAGTGAGTCGGGACAGGGGGCTGAAGATACGCAGTATTTT. Translated, it gives CATSESGQGAEDTQYF.

Worth noting for this clone: Other nucleotide sequences in the sample specify the same CDR3. The V call is TRBV6-5, the J call TRBJ2-7; no firm D call. The CDR3 covers 14 residues. Germline loops: CDR1 MNHEY, CDR2 SVGAGI. The V end lost 6 bases, the J end lost 0 bases, and 12 bases lay between the germline ends. The chain's CDR3 is CASSPGLGSYEQYV. The CDR3 DNA sequence: TGTGCCAGCAGCCCCGGCCTCGGCTCCTACGAGCAGTACGTC.

The CDR3 spells CASSDSLGAGGHTGELFF. In DNA, the CDR3 is TGTGCCAGCAGTGACTCGCTTGGAGCGGGGGGGCACACCGGGGAGCTGTTTTTT. The chain uses TRBV6-4 and TRBJ2-2; 10 positions match TRBD2. CDR3 length equals 18 residues. The V gene end was trimmed by 0 bases and the J gene end by 3 bases; junction bases not matched to a gene: 7. Germline-derived CDR1 and CDR2 are MRHNA and SNTAGT.

The chain has TRBV6-4 and TRBJ2-3, with 8 nucleotides matching TRBD1. Germline-derived CDR1 and CDR2 are MRHNA and SNTAGT. CDR3 size: 15 residues. V trimming: 4 bases; J trimming: 0 bases; junction bases outside the gene matches: 3. The CDR3 region has the DNA TGTGCCAGCAGTGCAACAGGGGGGAGCACAGATACGCAGTATTTT. It specifies CASSATGGSTDTQYF.